This is a list of T cell receptor beta chains from one sample in a study of Graves' ophthalmopathy and Graves' hyperthyroidism. One entry per CDR3 protein results from TCRdb running MiXCR on the multiplex PCR reads. The repertoire holds around 1,200,000 distinct CDR3 sequences, with about 40% as singletons. Source material: peripheral blood or thyroid tissue (not recorded which). Receptors were obtained from an adult man with Graves' hyperthyroidism. CDR3s include the opening cysteine and the closing phenylalanine or tryptophan. A D gene is named only where the DNA matches it firmly. Expanded clones get a size class; other rows say once, few or many, or leave the size out.

NA	many	TRBV28	TRBJ1-1	CASSVPRDITEAFF	TGTGCCAGCAGTGTCCCCCGGGATATTACTGAAGCTTTCTTT
NA	many	TRBV15	TRBJ1-3	CATSPIGAGNTIYF	TGTGCCACCAGCCCAATAGGGGCTGGAAACACCATATATTTT
NA	many	TRBV19	TRBJ1-6	CASSAGNSPLHF	TGTGCCAGCAGCGCAGGGAATTCACCCCTCCACTTT
NA	NA	TRBV5-1	TRBJ1-6	CASSHGLNNSPLHF	TGCGCCAGCAGTCACGGACTGAATAATTCACCCCTCCACTTT
NA	many	TRBV2	TRBJ1-6	CASSEAKRSLHF	TGTGCCAGCAGTGAAGCGAAACGGTCCCTCCACTTT
TRBD1	NA	TRBV29-1	TRBJ1-2	CSLGQGGNGYTF	TGCAGCTTAGGACAGGGGGGGAATGGCTACACCTTC
NA	NA	TRBV10-1	TRBJ1-4	CASSESRSPEKLFF	TGCGCCAGCAGTGAGTCGAGAAGCCCGGAAAAACTGTTTTTT
TRBD2	NA	TRBV6-5	TRBJ2-7	CASSLVASGSVSYEQYF	TGTGCCAGCAGCCTCGTAGCTAGCGGGAGTGTCTCCTACGAGCAGTACTTC
TRBD1	few	TRBV20-1	TRBJ2-7	CSGQGAYEQYF	TGCAGTGGACAGGGTGCTTACGAGCAGTACTTC
NA	NA	TRBV7-2	TRBJ2-5	CASSLDPYETQYF	TGTGCCAGCAGCCTCGATCCCTACGAGACCCAGTACTTC
NA	many	TRBV7-8	TRBJ2-7	CASSPTRRDLSLREQYF	TGTGCCAGCAGCCCCACGCGGCGGGACTTGAGTCTACGGGAGCAGTACTTC
TRBD1	many	TRBV7-8	TRBJ1-5	CASSLEGALMSNQPQHF	TGTGCCAGCAGCTTAGAGGGGGCCCTCATGAGCAATCAGCCCCAGCATTTT
NA	NA	TRBV10-3	TRBJ1-2	CAISAAGDHGYTF	TGTGCCATCAGTGCGGCAGGGGATCATGGCTACACCTTC
TRBD1	many	TRBV7-8	TRBJ2-7	CASSSTGTGISYEQYF	TGTGCCAGCAGCTCGACTGGGACAGGGATCTCCTACGAGCAGTACTTC
NA	many	TRBV2	TRBJ1-4	CASSVGPSDRLFF	TGTGCCAGCAGTGTTGGACCCAGCGACCGTCTGTTTTTT
TRBD1	few	TRBV6-5	TRBJ2-7	CASSEGQGYYEQYF	TGTGCCAGCAGTGAAGGACAGGGATACTACGAGCAGTACTTC
NA	NA	TRBV3-1	TRBJ1-3	CASSQAGKGNTIYF	TGTGCCAGCAGCCAGGCAGGGAAAGGAAACACCATATATTTT
NA	many	TRBV20-1	TRBJ2-5	CSARVGLPRETQYF	TGCAGTGCTAGAGTAGGGCTCCCCCGGGAGACCCAGTACTTC
TRBD2	NA	TRBV11-2	TRBJ2-7	CASSPTATSGSRYEQYF	TGTGCCAGCAGCCCGACCGCGACTAGCGGGAGTAGATACGAGCAGTACTTC
TRBD1	few	TRBV19	TRBJ2-7	CASSSGQGSEQYF	TGTGCCAGTAGTTCGGGACAGGGGTCCGAGCAGTACTTC
NA	many	TRBV5-5	TRBJ1-2	CASSLEDTGYTF	TGTGCCAGCAGCTTGGAGGACACTGGCTACACCTTC
NA	NA	TRBV7-9	TRBJ2-2	CASSLASGQKPLNTGELFF	TGTGCCAGCAGCTTAGCGTCCGGACAGAAGCCATTAAACACCGGGGAGCTGTTTTTT
TRBD1	NA	TRBV7-8	TRBJ2-7	CASSRSRDRGHSRDSYEQYF	TGTGCCAGCAGCAGATCCCGGGACAGGGGGCACTCTAGGGACTCCTACGAGCAGTACTTC
NA	NA	TRBV7-6	TRBJ2-5	CTSRTVQETQCF	TGTACCAGCAGGACGGTCCAAGAGACCCAGTGCTTC
NA	many	TRBV12-3/TRBV12-4	TRBJ1-6	CASSLGTVSPLHF	TGTGCCAGCAGTTTAGGGACAGTCTCACCCCTCCACTTT
NA	many	TRBV7-2	TRBJ1-5	CASSVGSGGQPQHF	TGTGCCAGCAGCGTTGGGTCCGGGGGCCAGCCCCAGCATTTT
NA	NA	TRBV4-1	TRBJ2-7	CASSQEGPGAPRYEQYF	TGCGCCAGCAGCCAAGAAGGCCCGGGGGCGCCTCGTTACGAGCAGTACTTC
NA	few	TRBV6-4	TRBJ2-7	CASSGEPGHEPYEQYF	TGTGCCAGCAGTGGGGAACCGGGGCACGAGCCCTACGAGCAGTACTTC
TRBD1	few	TRBV7-2	TRBJ2-7	CASRSGTGHSTEQYF	TGTGCCAGCAGGTCTGGGACAGGGCATTCTACCGAGCAGTACTTC
TRBD2	NA	TRBV5-1	TRBJ2-7	CASSLAWREVGEQYF	TGCGCCAGCAGCTTGGCCTGGCGGGAGGTCGGGGAGCAGTACTTC
TRBD1	NA	TRBV19	TRBJ2-2	CATGTGGTGELFF	TGTGCCACGGGGACAGGTGGTACCGGGGAGCTGTTTTTT
NA	NA	TRBV10-2	TRBJ1-1	CASSPPAPGTRITNTEAFF	TGTGCCAGCAGTCCCCCCGCACCCGGGACACGGATTACGAACACTGAAGCTTTCTTT
NA	NA	TRBV12-3/TRBV12-4	TRBJ1-6	CASSLIRVSPIHF	TGTGCCAGCAGTCTTATAAGGGTATCACCCATCCACTTT
TRBD1	few	TRBV28	TRBJ2-5	CATRDWTGPGETQYF	TGTGCCACGCGCGATTGGACAGGGCCGGGGGAGACCCAGTACTTC
TRBD1	few	TRBV12-3/TRBV12-4	TRBJ2-7	CASSLTRQGGFLGYEQYF	TGTGCCAGCAGTTTGACCCGACAGGGCGGGTTTTTAGGCTACGAGCAGTACTTC
TRBD2	NA	TRBV29-1	TRBJ2-5	CSVYTGLAGETQYF	TGCAGCGTCTATACAGGACTAGCCGGGGAGACCCAGTACTTC
TRBD1	many	TRBV29-1	TRBJ1-2	CSVEGQRYGYTF	TGCAGCGTTGAGGGACAGAGATATGGCTACACCTTC
NA	NA	TRBV2	TRBJ1-5	CASSVRQGGNNQPQHF	TGTGCCAGCAGTGTTCGGCAGGGAGGTAACAATCAGCCCCAGCATTTT
NA	NA	TRBV7-2	TRBJ1-2	CASSLLGGGAYGYTF	TGTGCCAGCAGCCTTCTGGGGGGCGGGGCCTACGGCTACACCTTC
TRBD1	few	TRBV29-1	TRBJ1-2	CSVEDSTGEGANGYTF	TGCAGCGTTGAAGATTCAACAGGAGAGGGGGCAAATGGCTACACCTTC
NA	NA	TRBV25-1	TRBJ2-7	CASSYGASRDYEQYF	TGTGCCAGCAGTTACGGGGCTAGTAGGGACTACGAGCAGTACTTC
TRBD2	once	TRBV20-1	TRBJ2-5	CSASLEAGSRETQYF	TGCAGTGCTAGCCTTGAAGCGGGGTCGCGAGAGACCCAGTACTTC
NA	many	TRBV29-1	TRBJ1-2	CSVELWGTNYGYTF	TGCAGCGTTGAGTTGTGGGGGACTAACTATGGCTACACCTTC
NA	NA	TRBV6-5	TRBJ1-1	CASSQTTANTEAFF	TGTGCCAGCAGTCAGACAACGGCGAACACTGAAGCTTTCTTT
NA	NA	TRBV15	TRBJ1-6	CATSRETVWSDSPLHF	TGTGCCACCAGCAGAGAGACAGTGTGGTCGGATTCACCCCTCCACTTT
NA	few	TRBV13	TRBJ2-7	CASSLGSALPRAYEQYF	TGTGCCAGCAGCTTAGGATCGGCACTACCCCGTGCCTACGAGCAGTACTTC